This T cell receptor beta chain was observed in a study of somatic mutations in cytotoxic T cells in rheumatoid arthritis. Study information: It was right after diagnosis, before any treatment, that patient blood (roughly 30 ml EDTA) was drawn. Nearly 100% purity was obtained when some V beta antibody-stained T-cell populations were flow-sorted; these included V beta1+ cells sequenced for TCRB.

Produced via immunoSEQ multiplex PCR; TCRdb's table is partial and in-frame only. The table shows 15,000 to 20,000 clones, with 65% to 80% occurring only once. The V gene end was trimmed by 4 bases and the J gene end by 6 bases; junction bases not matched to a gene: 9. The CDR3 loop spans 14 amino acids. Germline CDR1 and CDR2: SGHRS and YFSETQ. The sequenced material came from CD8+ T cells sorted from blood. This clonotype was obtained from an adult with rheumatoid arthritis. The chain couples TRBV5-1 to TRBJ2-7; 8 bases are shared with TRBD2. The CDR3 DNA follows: TGCGCCAGCAGCCCAACCGGCGGGGGGAGCGAGCAGTACTTC. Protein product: CASSPTGGGSEQYF.